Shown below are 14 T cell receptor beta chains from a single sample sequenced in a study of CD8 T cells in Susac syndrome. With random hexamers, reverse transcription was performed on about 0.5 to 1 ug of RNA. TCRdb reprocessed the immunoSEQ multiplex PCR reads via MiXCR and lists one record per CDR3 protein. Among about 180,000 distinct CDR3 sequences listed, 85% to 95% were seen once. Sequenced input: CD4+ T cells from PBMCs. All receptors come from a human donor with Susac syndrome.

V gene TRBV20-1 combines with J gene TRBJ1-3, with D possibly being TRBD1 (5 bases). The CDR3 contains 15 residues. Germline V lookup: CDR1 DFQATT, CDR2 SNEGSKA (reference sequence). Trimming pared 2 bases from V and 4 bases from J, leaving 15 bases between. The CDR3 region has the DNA TGCAGTGCTAGATGGAGGGGCACTGCGGGAAACACCATATATTTT. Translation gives CSARWRGTAGNTIYF.

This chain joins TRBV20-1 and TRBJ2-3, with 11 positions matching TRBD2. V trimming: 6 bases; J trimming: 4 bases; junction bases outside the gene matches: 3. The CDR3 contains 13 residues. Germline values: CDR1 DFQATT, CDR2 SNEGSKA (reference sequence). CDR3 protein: CSALTSGADTQYF. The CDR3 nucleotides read TGCAGTGCCCTGACTAGCGGGGCAGATACGCAGTATTTT.

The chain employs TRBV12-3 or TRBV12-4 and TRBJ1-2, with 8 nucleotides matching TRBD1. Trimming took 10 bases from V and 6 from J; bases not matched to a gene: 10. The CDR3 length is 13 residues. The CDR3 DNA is TGTGCCACTGCCCTGACAGGGGTGGATGGCTACACCTTC. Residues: CATALTGVDGYTF.

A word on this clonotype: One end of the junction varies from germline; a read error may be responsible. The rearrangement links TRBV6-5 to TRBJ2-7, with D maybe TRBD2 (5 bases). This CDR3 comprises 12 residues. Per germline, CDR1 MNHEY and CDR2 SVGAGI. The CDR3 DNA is TGTGCCAGCAGTTACGACCTAACTAGGCCGGTCTTC. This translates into CASSYDLTRPVF.

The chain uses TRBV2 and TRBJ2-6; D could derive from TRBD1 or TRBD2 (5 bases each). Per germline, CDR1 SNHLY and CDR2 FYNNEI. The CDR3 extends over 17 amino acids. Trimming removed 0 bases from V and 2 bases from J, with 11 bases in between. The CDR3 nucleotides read TGTGCCAGCAGTGAAGCGCTTCGAGGGGCTGGGGCCAACGTCCTGACTTTC. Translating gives CASSEALRGAGANVLTF.

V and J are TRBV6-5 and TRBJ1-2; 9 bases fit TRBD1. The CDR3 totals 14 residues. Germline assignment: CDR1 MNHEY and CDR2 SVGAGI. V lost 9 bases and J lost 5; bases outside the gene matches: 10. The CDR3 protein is CASRGGTGSYGYTF. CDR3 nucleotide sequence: TGTGCCAGTAGAGGAGGGACAGGGTCGTATGGCTACACCTTC.

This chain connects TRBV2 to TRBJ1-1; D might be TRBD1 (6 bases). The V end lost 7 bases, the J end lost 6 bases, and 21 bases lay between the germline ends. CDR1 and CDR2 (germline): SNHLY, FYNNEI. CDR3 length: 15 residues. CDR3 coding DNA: TGTGCCAGCATAGGGGACATAGCGAGGGAGGCTGAAGCTTTCTTT. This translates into CASIGDIAREAEAFF.

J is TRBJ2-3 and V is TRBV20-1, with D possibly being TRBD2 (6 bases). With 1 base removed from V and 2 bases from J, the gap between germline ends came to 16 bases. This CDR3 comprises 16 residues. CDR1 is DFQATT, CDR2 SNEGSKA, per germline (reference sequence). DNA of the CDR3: TGCAGTGCTAGAGCTACCGGGGGTGGTCCCACAGATACGCAGTATTTT. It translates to CSARATGGGPTDTQYF.

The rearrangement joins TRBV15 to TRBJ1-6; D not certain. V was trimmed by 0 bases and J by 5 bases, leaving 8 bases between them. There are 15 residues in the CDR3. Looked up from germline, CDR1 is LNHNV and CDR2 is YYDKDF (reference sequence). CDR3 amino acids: CATSREIINNSPLHF. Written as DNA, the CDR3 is TGTGCCACCAGCAGAGAAATTATCAATAATTCACCCCTCCACTTT.

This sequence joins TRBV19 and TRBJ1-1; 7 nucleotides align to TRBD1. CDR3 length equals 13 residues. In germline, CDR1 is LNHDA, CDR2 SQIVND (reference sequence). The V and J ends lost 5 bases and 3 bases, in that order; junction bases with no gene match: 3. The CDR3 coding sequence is TGTGCCAGTAGTCCGGACAGGTACACTGAAGCTTTCTTT. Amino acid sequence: CASSPDRYTEAFF.

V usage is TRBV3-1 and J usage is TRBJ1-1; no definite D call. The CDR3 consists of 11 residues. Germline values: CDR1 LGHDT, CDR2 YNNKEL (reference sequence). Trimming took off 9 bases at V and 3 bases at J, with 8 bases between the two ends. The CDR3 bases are TGTGCCAGGTCGGACGACACTGAAGCTTTCTTT. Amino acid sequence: CARSDDTEAFF.

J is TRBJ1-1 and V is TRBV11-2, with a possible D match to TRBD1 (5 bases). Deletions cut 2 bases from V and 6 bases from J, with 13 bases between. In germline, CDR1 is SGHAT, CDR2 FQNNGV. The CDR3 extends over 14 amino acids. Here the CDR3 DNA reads TGTGCCAGCAGCTTAAGGCCCGCAGGGCCTGAAGCTTTCTTT. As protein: CASSLRPAGPEAFF.

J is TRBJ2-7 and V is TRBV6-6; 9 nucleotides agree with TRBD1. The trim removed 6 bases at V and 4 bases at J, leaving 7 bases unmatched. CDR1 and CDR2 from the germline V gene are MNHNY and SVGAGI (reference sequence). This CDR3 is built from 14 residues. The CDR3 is CASSQGQGRYEQYF. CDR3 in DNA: TGTGCCAGCAGCCAGGGACAGGGCAGGTACGAGCAGTACTTC.

The DNA of the CDR3 is TGTGCCACCAGCGGGGGGGCAGGAGGCGAGCAGTACTTC. It is translated as CATSGGAGGEQYF. V usage is TRBV15 and J usage is TRBJ2-7; a weak D match, TRBD2 (7 bases). The CDR3 consists of 13 residues. Germline CDR1 and CDR2: LNHNV and YYDKDF (reference sequence). Trimming removed 5 bases from V and 6 bases from J, with 14 bases in between.